A selection of T cell receptor beta chains follows, all from one sample in a study of identical twins. TCRdb independently ran MiXCR on the 5' RACE reads; one entry per CDR3 protein. The repertoire holds under 350,000 distinct CDR3 sequences, with less than 9.5% as singletons. These records were also assigned to another study, of yellow fever vaccine responses in identical twins.

The sequencing input was CD8+ T cells sorted from blood. The receptors were sampled from a woman aged 18-29 years in good health. Each CDR3 is given with its conserved first and last residue. Each record gives: clone size, V gene, D gene, J gene, CDR3 protein, CDR3 DNA. A D gene is named only where the DNA matches it firmly. Some rows have no size entry. The others give once, few or many, or a class for an expanded clone.

>-|TRBV13|TRBD2|TRBJ2-1
CASSPGTSGGLVDEQFF
TGTGCCAGCAGCCCAGGGACTAGCGGGGGCCTGGTCGATGAGCAGTTCTTC
>few|TRBV11-2|-|TRBJ2-1
CASSFRGTGWNNEQFF
TGTGCCAGCAGCTTCCGGGGGACGGGCTGGAACAATGAGCAGTTCTTC
>few|TRBV7-9|-|TRBJ2-1
CASKGEAGQYNEQFF
TGTGCCAGCAAGGGAGAGGCCGGTCAGTACAATGAGCAGTTCTTC
>many|TRBV29-1|-|TRBJ2-1
CSVEEGSRWGNEQFF
TGCAGCGTTGAAGAGGGCTCCCGGTGGGGCAATGAGCAGTTCTTC
>-|TRBV7-2|-|TRBJ2-7
CASSLGPQAGLNF
TGTGCCAGCAGCTTAGGACCCCAGGCGGGTTTGAACTTC
>few|TRBV6-4|-|TRBJ2-7
CASSERVGVYEQYF
TGTGCCAGCAGTGAAAGGGTCGGCGTCTACGAGCAGTACTTC
>-|TRBV4-3|TRBD2|TRBJ2-1
CASSQDSGNYNEQFF
TGCGCCAGCAGCCAAGATAGCGGGAATTACAATGAGCAGTTCTTC
>-|TRBV29-1|TRBD2|TRBJ2-7
CSVVDPSGRYEQYF
TGCAGCGTTGTAGATCCTAGCGGGAGATACGAGCAGTACTTC
>few|TRBV20-1|-|TRBJ1-6
CSARDPRVLRDSPLHF
TGCAGTGCTAGAGACCCCCGGGTCCTACGCGATTCACCCCTCCACTTT
>-|TRBV6-2/TRBV6-3|TRBD2|TRBJ2-3
CASSPSSGSADTQYF
TGTGCCAGCAGCCCAAGCAGCGGGAGTGCAGATACGCAGTATTTT
>many|TRBV7-9|-|TRBJ2-1
CASSLVGRVIDEQFF
TGTGCCAGCAGCTTAGTAGGCAGGGTTATAGATGAGCAGTTCTTC
>few|TRBV11-2|TRBD1|TRBJ2-5
CASSSDRAQETQYF
TGTGCCAGCAGCTCTGACAGGGCCCAAGAGACCCAGTACTTC
>-|TRBV30|TRBD1|TRBJ2-7
CASLTGAYEQYF
TGTGCCTCATTGACAGGGGCGTACGAGCAGTACTTC
>-|TRBV7-2|-|TRBJ2-1
CASTAGNFNEQFF
TGTGCCAGCACCGCAGGAAATTTCAATGAGCAGTTCTTC
>many|TRBV29-1|TRBD2|TRBJ2-3
CSVGTSDTDTQYF
TGCAGCGTTGGGACTAGCGACACAGATACGCAGTATTTT
>few|TRBV30|-|TRBJ1-5
CAWSEGVVDQPQHF
TGTGCCTGGAGCGAGGGGGTGGTGGATCAGCCCCAGCATTTT
>-|TRBV6-2/TRBV6-3|-|TRBJ2-5
CASSYVGKETQYF
TGTGCCAGCAGTTACGTGGGGAAAGAGACCCAGTACTTC
>few|TRBV29-1|TRBD1|TRBJ1-2
CSVAGGEGYTF
TGCAGCGTGGCAGGGGGCGAGGGCTACACCTTC
>-|TRBV7-6|TRBD2|TRBJ2-2
CASSPTIILAGDTGELFF
TGTGCCAGCAGCCCAACTATAATCCTCGCGGGGGACACCGGGGAGCTGTTTTTT
>-|TRBV4-1|-|TRBJ2-7
CASSQNRDTYEQYF
TGCGCCAGCAGCCAAAACCGGGACACCTACGAGCAGTACTTC
>many|TRBV9|-|TRBJ2-2
CASSVVGGELFF
TGTGCCAGCAGCGTAGTTGGCGGGGAGCTGTTTTTT
>-|TRBV10-3|TRBD1|TRBJ2-7
CAISIGDSSYEQYF
TGTGCCATCAGCATCGGGGACAGCTCCTACGAGCAGTACTTC
>few|TRBV6-1|TRBD1|TRBJ2-7
CASRQGASVEQYF
TGTGCCAGCAGGCAGGGGGCTTCGGTCGAGCAGTACTTC
>-|TRBV3-1|TRBD2|TRBJ2-1
CASSPRLAGFYNEQFF
TGTGCCAGCAGCCCTCGACTAGCGGGGTTCTACAATGAGCAGTTCTTC
>few|TRBV20-1|TRBD2|TRBJ2-4
CSARSLAGGYIQYF
TGCAGTGCTAGGAGTCTAGCGGGAGGCTACATTCAGTACTTC
>many|TRBV4-1|-|TRBJ2-7
CASSQGLYVDEQYF
TGCGCCAGCAGCCAAGGTTTATACGTCGACGAGCAGTACTTC
>many|TRBV9|-|TRBJ1-1
CASSLRPGLGTEAFF
TGTGCCAGCAGCCTCCGACCTGGCCTAGGCACTGAAGCTTTCTTT
>-|TRBV4-3|-|TRBJ2-2
CASSQGFRRAGELFF
TGCGCCAGCAGCCAAGGTTTTCGTAGGGCCGGGGAGCTGTTTTTT
>many|TRBV2|-|TRBJ2-5
CASSEGSTGDRETQYF
TGTGCCAGCAGTGAAGGGTCAACGGGAGACCGGGAGACCCAGTACTTC
>many|TRBV2|-|TRBJ2-7
CASSDSYEQYF
TGTGCCAGCAGTGACTCCTACGAGCAGTACTTC
>few|TRBV29-1|-|TRBJ2-1
CSVSDSNEQFF
TGCAGCGTTTCCGATAGCAATGAGCAGTTCTTC
>many|TRBV6-2/TRBV6-3|TRBD2|TRBJ2-7
CASSLSGMREQYF
TGTGCCAGCAGTTTGAGCGGGATGAGAGAGCAGTACTTC
>few|TRBV7-2|-|TRBJ2-1
CASRTFRSPADQEEQFF
TGTGCCAGTCGAACCTTCCGGTCCCCGGCCGATCAGGAAGAGCAGTTCTTC
>many|TRBV3-1|-|TRBJ2-7
CASSQSAHIHEQYF
TGTGCCAGCAGCCAATCTGCCCACATCCACGAGCAGTACTTC